One sample yielded the 11 T cell receptor beta chains listed below, sequenced in a study of blood T cell repertoires in COVID-19 (dated by TCRdb to 2020 to 2021). Library preparation employed the immunoSEQ multiplex PCR assay. Imported from immuneACCESS, the table was reduced by TCRdb to in-frame sequences with V and J called. These copies leave out some clones; in studies compared against another copy, an unresolved V gene accounts for under half, and the cause of the remainder is not known. The sample contains about 160,000 clones, around 80% of them found a single time. Of the sample, roughly 9% is held by the ten largest clones. The sample comprised peripheral blood. The receptors shown here come from a woman aged 80 or older with active or convalescent COVID-19.

V is TRBV2 and J is TRBJ1-4; possible D gene TRBD1, 5 bases. The ends were cut back, 6 bases at V and 2 bases at J, with 13 bases in the middle. The germline V gene encodes CDR1 SNHLY and CDR2 FYNNEI. This CDR3 has 15 residues. The CDR3 spells CASSQEGLTNEKLFF. CDR3 DNA: TGTGCCAGCAGCCAGGAGGGACTGACTAATGAAAAACTGTTTTTT.

This rearrangement joins TRBV4-3 to TRBJ1-3; TRBD1 might be the D (5 bases). Trimming took off 0 bases at V and 3 bases at J, with 12 bases between the two ends. Germline V gives CDR1 LGHNA, CDR2 YSLEER. The CDR3 spans 16 residues. As DNA, the CDR3 is TGCGCCAGCAGCCAAGATCGACGGGGGGTTGGAAACACCATATATTTT. It yields the protein CASSQDRRGVGNTIYF.

The chain carries TRBV5-8 and TRBJ2-1; D is perhaps TRBD1 (7 bases). The CDR3 covers 16 residues. Looked up from germline, CDR1 is SGHTS and CDR2 is YDEGEE. V was shortened by 2 bases and J by 2 bases, with 14 bases between the two germline ends. In DNA, the CDR3 is TGTGCCAGCAGCTTTGCCGGCAGGGGGGCCTACAATGAGCAGTTCTTC. This translates into CASSFAGRGAYNEQFF.

V usage is TRBV7-2 and J usage is TRBJ1-4; 12 bases fit TRBD1. The CDR3 length is 17 residues. The junction had 6 bases not matched to a gene; V was cut back by 0 bases and J by 7 bases. Germline values: CDR1 SGHTA, CDR2 FQGNSA. For the CDR3, the DNA is TGTGCCAGCAGCTTAGCTGGGACAGGGGGCGGAAGTGAAAAACTGTTTTTT. This gives the protein CASSLAGTGGGSEKLFF.

Only a few counts were recorded for this clone. The chain is built from TRBV11-3 and TRBJ2-3; 7 positions match TRBD1. Germline V gene sequence: CDR1 SGHNT, CDR2 YENEEA. The CDR3 runs 15 residues. Trimming took 5 bases from V and 2 from J; bases not matched to a gene: 7. The CDR3 region has the DNA TGTGCCAGCAGCCCCCGGGACAGAGACACAGATACGCAGTATTTT. Protein sequence: CASSPRDRDTDTQYF.

This chain connects TRBV19 to TRBJ1-2; 7 positions match TRBD1. The CDR3 is 14 amino acids. After removal of 10 bases from V and 0 bases from J, the junction contained 8 bases not matched to a gene. The germline V gene encodes CDR1 LNHDA and CDR2 SQIVND (reference sequence). For the CDR3, the DNA is TGTGCCACGACTCGACAGGGAGCTAACTATGGCTACACCTTC. The encoded protein is CATTRQGANYGYTF.

The chain recombines TRBV7-9 with TRBJ2-7, with 10 bases lining up with TRBD1. There are 15 residues in the CDR3. CDR1 and CDR2 (germline): SEHNR, FQNEAQ (reference sequence). The V and J ends lost 7 bases and 0 bases, in that order; junction bases with no gene match: 6. This CDR3 is CASMAGQGLSYEQYF. The CDR3 region has the DNA TGTGCCAGCATGGCGGGACAGGGGCTCTCCTACGAGCAGTACTTC.

In regard to this clone: At one end the junction does not follow the germline gene, possibly because of a read error. V is TRBV18 and J is TRBJ2-3, with 7 bases lining up with TRBD1. From germline, CDR1 is KGHSH and CDR2 LQKENI. This CDR3 comprises 14 residues. The CDR3 bases are TGTGCCAGCTCAGTCGGGACAGACACAAATACGCAGTATTTT. Protein product: CASSVGTDTNTQYF.

V is TRBV27 and J is TRBJ2-2, with 9 bases matching TRBD2. The CDR3 spans 17 residues. CDR1 is MNHEY and CDR2 is SMNVEV in the germline V gene (reference sequence). V gave up 7 bases and J gave up 0 bases; unmatched junction bases: 9. CDR3 bases: TGTGCCAGCACCCGCGGAGCGGGGGGCCCGAACACCGGGGAGCTGTTTTTT. Its translation is CASTRGAGGPNTGELFF.

The rearrangement joins TRBV7-2 to TRBJ1-1, with 8 nucleotides matching TRBD1. Germline CDR1 is SGHTA and CDR2 is FQGNSA. The CDR3 loop spans 16 amino acids. V lost 2 bases, J lost 7 bases, and 12 bases stayed unmatched. The CDR3 region is CASSLQGAGALGEAFF. The CDR3, as DNA: TGTGCCAGCAGCTTACAGGGGGCAGGGGCGCTGGGTGAAGCTTTCTTT. The whole variable domain, remainder taken from reference TRBV7-2 and TRBJ1-1, is GAGVSQSPSNKVTEKGKDVELRCDPISGHTALYWYRQSLGQGLEFLIYFQGNSAPDKSGLPSDRFSAERTGGSVSTLTIQRTQQEDSAVYLCASSLQGAGALGEAFFGQGTRLTVV.

The gene calls are TRBV24-1 and TRBJ2-3; D is perhaps TRBD2 (6 bases). From germline, CDR1 is KGHDR and CDR2 SFDVKD. The CDR3 consists of 13 residues. V was trimmed by 6 bases and J by 4 bases, leaving 10 bases between them. CDR3: CATSREWADTQYF. The CDR3 nucleotides read TGTGCCACCAGTCGGGAGTGGGCAGATACGCAGTATTTT.